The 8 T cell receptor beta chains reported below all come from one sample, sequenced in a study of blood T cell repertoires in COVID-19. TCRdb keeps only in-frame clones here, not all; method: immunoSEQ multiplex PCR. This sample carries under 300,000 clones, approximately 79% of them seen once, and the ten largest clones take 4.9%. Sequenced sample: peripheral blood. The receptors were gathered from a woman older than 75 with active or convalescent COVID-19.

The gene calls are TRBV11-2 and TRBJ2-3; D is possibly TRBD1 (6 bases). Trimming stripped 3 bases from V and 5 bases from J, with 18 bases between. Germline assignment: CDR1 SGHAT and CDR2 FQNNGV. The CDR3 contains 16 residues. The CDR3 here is CASSFRSRGLRDTQYF. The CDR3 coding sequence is TGTGCCAGCAGCTTCAGGTCCAGGGGTTTACGAGATACGCAGTATTTT.

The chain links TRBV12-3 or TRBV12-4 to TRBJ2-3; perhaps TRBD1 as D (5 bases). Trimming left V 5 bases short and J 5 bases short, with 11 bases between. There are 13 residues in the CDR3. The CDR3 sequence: CASSPSDRDTQYF. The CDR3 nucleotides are TGTGCCAGCAGTCCTTCAGACAGAGATACGCAGTATTTT.

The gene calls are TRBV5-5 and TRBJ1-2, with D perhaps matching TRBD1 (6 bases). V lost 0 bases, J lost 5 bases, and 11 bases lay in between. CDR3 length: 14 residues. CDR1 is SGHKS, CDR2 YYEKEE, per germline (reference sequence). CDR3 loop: CASSLEGVYYGYTF. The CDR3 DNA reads TGTGCCAGCAGCTTGGAGGGGGTGTATTATGGCTACACCTTC.

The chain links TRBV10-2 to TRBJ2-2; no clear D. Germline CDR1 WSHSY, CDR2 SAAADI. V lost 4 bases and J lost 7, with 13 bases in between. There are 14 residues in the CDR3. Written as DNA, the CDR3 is TGCGCCAGCAGTGTAATCCGCGAGGTCGGGGAGCTGTTTTTT. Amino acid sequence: CASSVIREVGELFF.

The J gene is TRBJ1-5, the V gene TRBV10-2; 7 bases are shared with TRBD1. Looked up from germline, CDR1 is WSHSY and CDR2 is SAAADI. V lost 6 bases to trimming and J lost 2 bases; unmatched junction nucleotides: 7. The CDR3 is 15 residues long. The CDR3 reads CASRAGGNGNQPQHF. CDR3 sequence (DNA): TGCGCCAGCAGGGCAGGGGGAAACGGCAATCAGCCCCAGCATTTT.

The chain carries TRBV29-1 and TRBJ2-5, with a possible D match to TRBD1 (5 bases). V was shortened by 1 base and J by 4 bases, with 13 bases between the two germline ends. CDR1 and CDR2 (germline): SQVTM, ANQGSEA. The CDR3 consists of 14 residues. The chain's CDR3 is CSVEVRSRGETQYF. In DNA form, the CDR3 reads TGCAGCGTTGAAGTGAGATCTAGGGGAGAGACCCAGTACTTC. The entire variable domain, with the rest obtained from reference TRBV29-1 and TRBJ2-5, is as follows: SAVISQKPSRDICQRGTSLTIQCQVDSQVTMMFWYRQQPGQSLTLIATANQGSEATYESGFVIDKFPISRPNLTFSTLTVSNMSPEDSSIYLCSVEVRSRGETQYFGPGTRLLVL.

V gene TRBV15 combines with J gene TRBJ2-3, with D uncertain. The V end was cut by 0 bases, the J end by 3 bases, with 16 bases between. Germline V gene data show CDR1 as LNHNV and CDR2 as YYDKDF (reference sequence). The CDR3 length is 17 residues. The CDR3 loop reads CATSRDRAGTFTDTQYF. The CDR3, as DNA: TGTGCCACCAGCAGAGATCGAGCAGGAACCTTTACAGATACGCAGTATTTT.

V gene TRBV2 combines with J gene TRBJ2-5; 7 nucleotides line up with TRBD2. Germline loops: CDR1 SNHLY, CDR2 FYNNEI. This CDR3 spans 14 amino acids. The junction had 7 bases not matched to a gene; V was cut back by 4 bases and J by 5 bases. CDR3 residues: CASSGLMGGETQYF. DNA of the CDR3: TGTGCCAGCAGTGGGCTGATGGGAGGGGAGACCCAGTACTTC. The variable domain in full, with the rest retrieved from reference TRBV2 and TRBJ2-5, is EPEVTQTPSHQVTQMGQEVILRCVPISNHLYFYWYRQILGQKVEFLVSFYNNEISEKSEIFDDQFSVERPDGSNFTLKIRSTKLEDSAMYFCASSGLMGGETQYFGPGTRLLVL.